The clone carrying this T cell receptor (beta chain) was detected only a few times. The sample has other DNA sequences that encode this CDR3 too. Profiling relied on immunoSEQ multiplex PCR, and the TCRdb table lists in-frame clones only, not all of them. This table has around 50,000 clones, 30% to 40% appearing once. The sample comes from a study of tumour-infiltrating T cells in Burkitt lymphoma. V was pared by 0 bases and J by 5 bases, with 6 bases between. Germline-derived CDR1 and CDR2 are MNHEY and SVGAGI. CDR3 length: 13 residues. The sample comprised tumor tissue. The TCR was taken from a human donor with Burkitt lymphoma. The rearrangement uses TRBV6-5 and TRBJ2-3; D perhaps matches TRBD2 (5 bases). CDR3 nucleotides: TGTGCCAGCAGTTACTCGAGCGGAGATACGCAGTATTTT. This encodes CASSYSSGDTQYF.